This T cell receptor (beta chain) was captured in a study of blood T cell repertoires in COVID-19. Looking at the study overall: COVID-19 samples, acute and convalescent, were from the United States, Italy and Spain. PBMCs, B-cell-depleted T cells, or T cells were the source of the cDNA or gDNA that made up the material.

The ends lost 6 bases at V and 7 bases at J; junction bases unmatched: 7. The CDR3 spans 14 residues. The germline CDR1 and CDR2 sequences are MNHEY and SVGEGT. Patients from Seattle were sampled longitudinally, starting during active infection. Methods used by the authors: Amplified reference gene primers provided the basis for estimating nucleated cell counts. Clones were read by immunoSEQ multiplex PCR, and TCRdb kept only the in-frame ones, dropping some. V and J calls and clone size are copied from that table; D and trimming were computed from the DNA. The sample shows approximately 300,000 clones, 85% to 90% of them seen only once.

The V call is TRBV6-2 or TRBV6-3, the J call TRBJ2-2, with 8 nucleotides matching TRBD1. The sequenced sample consisted of peripheral blood. The source is a woman in her forties with COVID-19, enrolled during active disease. CDR3 residues: CASSHGQGGGELFF. For the CDR3, the DNA is TGTGCCAGCAGCCACGGACAGGGCGGCGGGGAGCTGTTTTTT.